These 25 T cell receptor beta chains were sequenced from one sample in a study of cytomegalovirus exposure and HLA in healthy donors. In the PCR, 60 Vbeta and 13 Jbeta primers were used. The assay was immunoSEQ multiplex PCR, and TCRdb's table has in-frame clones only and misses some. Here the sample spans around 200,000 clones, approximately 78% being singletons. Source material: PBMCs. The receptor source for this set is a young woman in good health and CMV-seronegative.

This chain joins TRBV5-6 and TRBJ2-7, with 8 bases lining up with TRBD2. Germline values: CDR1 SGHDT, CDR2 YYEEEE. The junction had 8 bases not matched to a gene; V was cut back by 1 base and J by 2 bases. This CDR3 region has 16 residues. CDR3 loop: CASSLLSGRGTYEQYF. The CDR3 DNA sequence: TGTGCCAGCAGCTTGCTCTCCGGGAGGGGGACCTACGAGCAGTACTTC.

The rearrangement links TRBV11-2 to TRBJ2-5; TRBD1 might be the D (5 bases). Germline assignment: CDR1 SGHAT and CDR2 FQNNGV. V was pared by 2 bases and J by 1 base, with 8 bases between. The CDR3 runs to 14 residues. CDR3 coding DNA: TGTGCCAGCAGCTTAAATAGGGGCCAAGAGACCCAGTACTTC. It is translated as CASSLNRGQETQYF.

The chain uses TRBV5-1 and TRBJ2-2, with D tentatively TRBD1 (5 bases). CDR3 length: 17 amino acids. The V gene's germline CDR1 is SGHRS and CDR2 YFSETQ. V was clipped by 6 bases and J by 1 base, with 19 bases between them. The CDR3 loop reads CASIDSSSLGNTGELFF. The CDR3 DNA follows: TGCGCCAGCATCGACAGCTCCTCTCTTGGGAACACCGGGGAGCTGTTTTTT.

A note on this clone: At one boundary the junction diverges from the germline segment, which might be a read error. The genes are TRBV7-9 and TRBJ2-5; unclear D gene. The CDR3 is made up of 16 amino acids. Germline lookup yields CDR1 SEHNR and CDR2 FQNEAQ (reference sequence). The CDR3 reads CSSSLAGPRSQETQYF. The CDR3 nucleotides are TGTTCCAGCAGCTTAGCTGGGCCACGCTCCCAAGAGACCCAGTACTTC.

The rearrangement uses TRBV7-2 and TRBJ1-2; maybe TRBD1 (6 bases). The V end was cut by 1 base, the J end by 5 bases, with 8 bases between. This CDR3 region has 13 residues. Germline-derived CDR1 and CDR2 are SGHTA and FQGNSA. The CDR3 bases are TGTGCCAGCAGCTTAGGGCAGGGGTATGGCTACACCTTC. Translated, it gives CASSLGQGYGYTF.

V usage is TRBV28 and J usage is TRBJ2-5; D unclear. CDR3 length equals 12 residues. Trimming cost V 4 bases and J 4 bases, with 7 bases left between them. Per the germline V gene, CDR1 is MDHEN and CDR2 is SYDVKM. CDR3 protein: CASSSSPETQYF. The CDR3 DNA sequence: TGTGCCAGCAGTTCCTCTCCAGAGACCCAGTACTTC.

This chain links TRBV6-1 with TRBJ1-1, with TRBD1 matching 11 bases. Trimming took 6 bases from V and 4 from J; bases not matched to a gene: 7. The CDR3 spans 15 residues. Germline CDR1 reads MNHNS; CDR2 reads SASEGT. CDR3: CASRAGQGAGTEAFF. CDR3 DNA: TGTGCCAGCAGGGCAGGACAGGGGGCCGGCACTGAAGCTTTCTTT.

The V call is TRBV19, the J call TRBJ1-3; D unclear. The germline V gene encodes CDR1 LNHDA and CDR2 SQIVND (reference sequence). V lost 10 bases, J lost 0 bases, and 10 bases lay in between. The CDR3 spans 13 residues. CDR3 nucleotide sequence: TGTGCCACTCGCGCCCGCTCTGGAAACACCATATATTTT. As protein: CATRARSGNTIYF.

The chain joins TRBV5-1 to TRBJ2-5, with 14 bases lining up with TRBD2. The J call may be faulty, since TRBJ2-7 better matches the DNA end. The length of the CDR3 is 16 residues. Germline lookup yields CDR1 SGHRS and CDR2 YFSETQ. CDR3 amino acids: CASSSGLAGDIYEQYF. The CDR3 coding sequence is TGCGCCAGCAGCTCGGGACTAGCGGGGGACATCTACGAGCAGTACTTC.

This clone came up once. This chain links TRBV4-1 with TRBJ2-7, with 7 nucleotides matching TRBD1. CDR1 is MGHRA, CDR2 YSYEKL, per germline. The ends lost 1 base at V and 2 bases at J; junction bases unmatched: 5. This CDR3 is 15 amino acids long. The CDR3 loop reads CASSQGAGGAYEQYF. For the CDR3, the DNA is TGCGCCAGCAGCCAAGGGGCAGGGGGAGCCTACGAGCAGTACTTC.

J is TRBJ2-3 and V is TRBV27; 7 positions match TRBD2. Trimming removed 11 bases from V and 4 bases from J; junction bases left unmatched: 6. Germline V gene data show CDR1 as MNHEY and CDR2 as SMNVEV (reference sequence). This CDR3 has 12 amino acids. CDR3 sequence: CASGGWADTQYF. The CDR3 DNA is TGTGCCTCCGGGGGGTGGGCAGATACGCAGTATTTT.

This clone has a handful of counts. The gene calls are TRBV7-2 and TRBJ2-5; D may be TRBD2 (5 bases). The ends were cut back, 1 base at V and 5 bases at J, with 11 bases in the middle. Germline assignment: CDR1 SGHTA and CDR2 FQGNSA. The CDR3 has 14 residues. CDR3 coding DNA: TGTGCCAGCAGCTTAGAAGACTATGCGGAGACCCAGTACTTC. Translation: CASSLEDYAETQYF.

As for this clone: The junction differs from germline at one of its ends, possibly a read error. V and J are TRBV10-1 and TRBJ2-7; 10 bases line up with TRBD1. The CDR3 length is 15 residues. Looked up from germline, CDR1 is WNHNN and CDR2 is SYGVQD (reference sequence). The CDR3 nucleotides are TGCGCCAGCAGTGAGTCGACAGGGGGCTCCCACGAGCAGTACTTC. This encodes CASSESTGGSHEQYF.

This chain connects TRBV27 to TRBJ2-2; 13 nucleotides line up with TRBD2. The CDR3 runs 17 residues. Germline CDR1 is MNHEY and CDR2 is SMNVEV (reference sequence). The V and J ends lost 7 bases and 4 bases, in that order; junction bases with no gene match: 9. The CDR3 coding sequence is TGTGCCAGCACCAGGACTAGCGGGAGAGGGGGCACCGGGGAGCTGTTTTTT. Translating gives CASTRTSGRGGTGELFF.

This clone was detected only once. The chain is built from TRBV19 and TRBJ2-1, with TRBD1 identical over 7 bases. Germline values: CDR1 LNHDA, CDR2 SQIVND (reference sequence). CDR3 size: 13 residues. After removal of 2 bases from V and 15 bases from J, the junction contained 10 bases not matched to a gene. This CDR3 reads CASSIRTGLPLFF. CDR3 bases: TGTGCCAGTAGTATAAGGACAGGACTCCCGCTGTTCTTC. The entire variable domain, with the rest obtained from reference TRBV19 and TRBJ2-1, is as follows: DGGITQSPKYLFRKEGQNVTLSCEQNLNHDAMYWYRQDPGQGLRLIYYSQIVNDFQKGDIAEGYSVSREKKESFPLTVTSAQKNPTAFYLCASSIRTGLPLFFGPGTRLTVL.

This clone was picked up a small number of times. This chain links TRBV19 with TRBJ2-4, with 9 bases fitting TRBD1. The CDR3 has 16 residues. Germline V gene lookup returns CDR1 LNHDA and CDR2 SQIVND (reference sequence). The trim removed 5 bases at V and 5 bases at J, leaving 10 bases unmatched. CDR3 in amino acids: CASSVRTGGDQNIQYF. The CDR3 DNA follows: TGTGCCAGTAGTGTCAGAACAGGGGGCGACCAAAACATTCAGTACTTC.

CDR3 residues: CASDPGQRNYGYTF. The CDR3 coding sequence is TGCGCCAGCGACCCGGGACAGCGGAACTATGGCTACACCTTC. The gene calls are TRBV23-1 and TRBJ1-2, with 7 bases aligning to TRBD1. TRBV23-1 is sorted into the ORF group, with uncertain function. J gave up 2 bases and V 8 bases, and 8 bases lay outside the gene matches. This CDR3 has 14 residues.

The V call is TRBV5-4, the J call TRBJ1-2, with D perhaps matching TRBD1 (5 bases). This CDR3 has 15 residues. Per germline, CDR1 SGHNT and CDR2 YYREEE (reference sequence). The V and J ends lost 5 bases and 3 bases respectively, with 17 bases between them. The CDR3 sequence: CASSRGLNHDYGYTF. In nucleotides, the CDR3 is TGTGCCAGCAGTCGGGGACTGAACCATGACTATGGCTACACCTTC. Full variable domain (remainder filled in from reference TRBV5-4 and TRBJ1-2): ETGVTQSPTHLIKTRGQQVTLRCSSQSGHNTVSWYQQALGQGPQFIFQYYREEENGRGNFPPRFSGLQFPNYSSELNVNALELDDSALYLCASSRGLNHDYGYTFGSGTRLTVV.

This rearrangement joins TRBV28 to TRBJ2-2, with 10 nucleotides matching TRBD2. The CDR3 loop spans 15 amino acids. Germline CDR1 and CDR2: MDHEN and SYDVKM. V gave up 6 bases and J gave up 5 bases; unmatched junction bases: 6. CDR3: CASSSSGSETGELFF. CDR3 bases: TGTGCCAGCAGCTCTAGCGGGAGTGAGACCGGGGAGCTGTTTTTT.

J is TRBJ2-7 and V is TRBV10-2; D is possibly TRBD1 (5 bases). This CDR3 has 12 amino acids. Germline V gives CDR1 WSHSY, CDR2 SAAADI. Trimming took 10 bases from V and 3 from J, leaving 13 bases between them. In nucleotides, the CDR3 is TGCGCCACCCTCGACAGAATCTACGAGCAGTACTTC. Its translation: CATLDRIYEQYF.

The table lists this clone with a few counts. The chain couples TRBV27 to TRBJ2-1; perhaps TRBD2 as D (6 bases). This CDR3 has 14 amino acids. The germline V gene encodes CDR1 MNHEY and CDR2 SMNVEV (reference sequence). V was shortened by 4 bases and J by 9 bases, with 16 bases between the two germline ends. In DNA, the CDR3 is TGTGCCAGCAGTTCCCTTGGCGGGGTTTCTGAGCAGTTCTTC. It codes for CASSSLGGVSEQFF.

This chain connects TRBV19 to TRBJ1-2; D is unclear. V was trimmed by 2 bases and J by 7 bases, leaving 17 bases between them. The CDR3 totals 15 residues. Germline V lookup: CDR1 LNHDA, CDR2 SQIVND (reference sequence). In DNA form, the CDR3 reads TGTGCCAGTAGTATAAATGGGCAGCCCCCGCCTGGCTACACCTTC. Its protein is CASSINGQPPPGYTF.

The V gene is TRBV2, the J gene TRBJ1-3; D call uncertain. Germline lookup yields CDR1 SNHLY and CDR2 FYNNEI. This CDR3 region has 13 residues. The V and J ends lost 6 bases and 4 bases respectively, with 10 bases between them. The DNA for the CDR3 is TGTGCCAGCAGACCCGACACGGGAAACACCATATATTTT. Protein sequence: CASRPDTGNTIYF.

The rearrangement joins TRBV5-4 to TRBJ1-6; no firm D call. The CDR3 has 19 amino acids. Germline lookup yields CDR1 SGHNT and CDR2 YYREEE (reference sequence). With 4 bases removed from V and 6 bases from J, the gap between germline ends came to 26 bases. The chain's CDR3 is CASSTEVRVNPICNSPLHF. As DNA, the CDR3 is TGTGCCAGCAGCACGGAGGTACGGGTTAATCCTATTTGTAATTCACCCCTCCACTTT.

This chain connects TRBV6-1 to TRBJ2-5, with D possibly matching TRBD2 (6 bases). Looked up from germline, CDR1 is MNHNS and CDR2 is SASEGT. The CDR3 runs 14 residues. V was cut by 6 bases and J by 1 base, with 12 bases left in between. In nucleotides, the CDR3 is TGTGCCAGCAGCCCGGGAGCTACCCAAGAGACCCAGTACTTC. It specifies CASSPGATQETQYF.